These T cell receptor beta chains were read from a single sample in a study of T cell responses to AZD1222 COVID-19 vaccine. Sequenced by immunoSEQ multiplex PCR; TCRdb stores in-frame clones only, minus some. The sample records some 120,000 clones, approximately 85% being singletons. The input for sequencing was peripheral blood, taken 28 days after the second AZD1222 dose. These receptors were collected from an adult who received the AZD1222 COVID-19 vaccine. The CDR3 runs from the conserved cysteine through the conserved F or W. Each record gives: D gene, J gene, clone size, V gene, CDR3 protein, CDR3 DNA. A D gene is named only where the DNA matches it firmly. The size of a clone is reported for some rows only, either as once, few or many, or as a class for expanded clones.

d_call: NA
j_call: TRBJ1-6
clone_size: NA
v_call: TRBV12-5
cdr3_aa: CASGADYNSPLHF
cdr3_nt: TGTGCTAGTGGGGCGGACTATAATTCACCCCTCCACTTT

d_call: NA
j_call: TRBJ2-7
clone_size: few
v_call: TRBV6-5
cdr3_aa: CASSSTTYAQYF
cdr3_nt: TGTGCCAGCAGTTCGACCACCTACGCGCAGTACTTC

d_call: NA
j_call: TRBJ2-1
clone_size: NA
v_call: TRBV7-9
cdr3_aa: CASSPRWGSYNEQFF
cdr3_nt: TGTGCCAGCAGCCCACGGTGGGGGTCTTACAATGAGCAGTTCTTC

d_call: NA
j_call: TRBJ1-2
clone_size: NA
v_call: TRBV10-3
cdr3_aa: CAISERQNYGYTF
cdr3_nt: TGTGCCATCAGTGAGCGACAGAACTATGGCTACACCTTC

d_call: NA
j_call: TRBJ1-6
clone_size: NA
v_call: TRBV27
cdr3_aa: CASRTASLVDPLHF
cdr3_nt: TGTGCCAGCAGAACGGCTTCATTGGTTGATCCCCTCCACTTT

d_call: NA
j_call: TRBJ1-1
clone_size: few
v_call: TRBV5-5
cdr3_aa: CASSSQQTVNTEAFF
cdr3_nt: TGTGCCAGCAGCTCTCAACAGACAGTGAACACTGAAGCTTTCTTT

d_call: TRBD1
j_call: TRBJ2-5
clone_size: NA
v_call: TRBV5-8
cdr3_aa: CASGQGEETQYF
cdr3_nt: TGTGCCAGCGGACAGGGAGAAGAGACCCAGTACTTC

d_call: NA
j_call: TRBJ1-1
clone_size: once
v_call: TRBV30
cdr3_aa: CAWSVPENTEAFF
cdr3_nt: TGTGCCTGGAGTGTACCAGAGAACACTGAAGCTTTCTTT

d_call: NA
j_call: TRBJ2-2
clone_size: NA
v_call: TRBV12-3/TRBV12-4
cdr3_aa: CASSWSVGELFF
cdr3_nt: TGTGCCAGCAGCTGGAGCGTCGGGGAGCTGTTTTTT

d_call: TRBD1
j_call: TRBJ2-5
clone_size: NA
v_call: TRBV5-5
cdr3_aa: CASSLWGQGQTQYF
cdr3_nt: TGTGCCAGCAGCTTGTGGGGACAGGGACAGACCCAGTACTTC

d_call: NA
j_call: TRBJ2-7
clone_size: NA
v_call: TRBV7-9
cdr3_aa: CASSARQESSYEQYF
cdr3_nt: TGTGCCAGCAGCGCGCGACAGGAGAGCTCCTACGAGCAGTACTTC

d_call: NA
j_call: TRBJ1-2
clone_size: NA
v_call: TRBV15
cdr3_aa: CATSRRGGGYGYTF
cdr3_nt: TGTGCCACCAGCAGAAGGGGGGGTGGCTATGGCTACACCTTC

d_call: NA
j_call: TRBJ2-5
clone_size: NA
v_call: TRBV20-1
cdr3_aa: CTASGGQETQYF
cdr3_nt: TGCACCGCTAGTGGGGGGCAAGAGACCCAGTACTTC

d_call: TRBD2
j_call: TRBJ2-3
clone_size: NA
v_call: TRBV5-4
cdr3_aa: CASSPPTSGGTDTQYF
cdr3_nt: TGTGCCAGCAGCCCGCCCACTAGCGGGGGCACAGATACGCAGTATTTT

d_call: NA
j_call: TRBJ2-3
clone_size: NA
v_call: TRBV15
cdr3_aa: CATSSQYTSTDTQYF
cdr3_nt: TGTGCCACCAGTTCCCAATACACTAGCACAGATACGCAGTATTTT

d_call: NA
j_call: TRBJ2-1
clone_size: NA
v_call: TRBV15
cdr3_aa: CATSRGVGGSDLVFF
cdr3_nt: TGTGCCACCAGCAGGGGCGTAGGGGGGAGCGATCTGGTTTTCTTC

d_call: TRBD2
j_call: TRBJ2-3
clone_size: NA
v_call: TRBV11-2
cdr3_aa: CASSPREKPTDTQYF
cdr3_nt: TGTGCCAGCAGCCCGCGGGAGAAACCCACAGATACGCAGTATTTT

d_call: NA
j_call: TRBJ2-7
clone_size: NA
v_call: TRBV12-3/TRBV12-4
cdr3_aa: CASSFSTYEQYF
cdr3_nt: TGTGCCAGCAGTTTTTCCACGTACGAGCAGTACTTC

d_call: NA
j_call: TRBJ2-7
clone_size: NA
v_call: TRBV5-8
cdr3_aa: CASSRPFGMGYEQYF
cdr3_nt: TGTGCCAGCAGCCGTCCTTTTGGCATGGGATACGAGCAGTACTTC

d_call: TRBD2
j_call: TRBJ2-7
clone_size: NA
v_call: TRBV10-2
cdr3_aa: CASSEPGLAGYEQYF
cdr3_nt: TGCGCCAGCAGTGAGCCGGGACTAGCGGGGTACGAGCAGTACTTC

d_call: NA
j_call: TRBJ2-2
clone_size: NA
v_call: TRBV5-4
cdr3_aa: CASSPQGGQHTGELFF
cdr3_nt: TGTGCCAGCAGCCCCCAAGGGGGGCAGCACACCGGGGAGCTGTTTTTT

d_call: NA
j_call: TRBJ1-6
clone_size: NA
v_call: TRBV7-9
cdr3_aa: CASSRSIRYDSPLHF
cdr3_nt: TGTGCCAGCAGCCGTAGTATCCGGTATGATTCACCCCTCCACTTT

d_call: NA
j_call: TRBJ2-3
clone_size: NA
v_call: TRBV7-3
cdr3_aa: CASSLRPPGASTDTQYF
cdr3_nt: TGTGCCAGCAGCTTAAGGCCGCCGGGGGCGAGCACAGATACGCAGTATTTT

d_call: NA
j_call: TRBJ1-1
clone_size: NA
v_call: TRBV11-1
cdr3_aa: CASSSARGGLNTEAFF
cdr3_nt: TGTGCCAGCAGCTCAGCCAGGGGAGGGCTGAACACTGAAGCTTTCTTT

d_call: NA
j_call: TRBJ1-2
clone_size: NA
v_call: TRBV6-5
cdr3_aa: CASTSGRGDYGYTF
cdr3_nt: TGTGCCAGCACCTCGGGCAGGGGAGACTATGGCTACACCTTC

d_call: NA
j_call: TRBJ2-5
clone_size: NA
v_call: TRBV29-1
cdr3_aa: CSVVGGRETQYF
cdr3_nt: TGCAGCGTTGTAGGGGGACGAGAGACCCAGTACTTC

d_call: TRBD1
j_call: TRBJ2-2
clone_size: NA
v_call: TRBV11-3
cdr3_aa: CASSQYYGQGSGELFF
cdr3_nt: TGTGCCAGCAGCCAATACTACGGACAGGGGTCCGGGGAGCTGTTTTTT

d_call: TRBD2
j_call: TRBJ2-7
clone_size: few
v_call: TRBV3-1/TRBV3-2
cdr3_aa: CASSPTSGIYEQYF
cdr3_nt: TGTGCCAGCAGCCCCACTAGCGGGATCTACGAGCAGTACTTC

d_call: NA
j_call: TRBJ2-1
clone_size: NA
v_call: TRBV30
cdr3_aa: CAWSGPGNEQFF
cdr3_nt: TGTGCCTGGAGTGGTCCAGGGAATGAGCAGTTCTTC

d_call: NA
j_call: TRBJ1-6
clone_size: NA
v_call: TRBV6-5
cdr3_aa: CASRDVGSLSPLHF
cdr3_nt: TGTGCCAGCAGGGACGTAGGCTCGCTTTCACCCCTCCACTTT

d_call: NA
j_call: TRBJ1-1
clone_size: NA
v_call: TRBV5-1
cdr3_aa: CASSLFTANTEAFF
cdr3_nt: TGCGCCAGCAGCTTGTTTACAGCAAACACTGAAGCTTTCTTT

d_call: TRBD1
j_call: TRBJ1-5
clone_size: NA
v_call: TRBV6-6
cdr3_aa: CASSNGQVVSQPQHF
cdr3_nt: TGTGCCAGCAGTAATGGACAGGTCGTGTCTCAGCCCCAGCATTTT

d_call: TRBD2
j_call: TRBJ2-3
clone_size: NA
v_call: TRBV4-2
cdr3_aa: CASSPKSGGRDTQYF
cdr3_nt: TGTGCCAGCAGCCCAAAAAGCGGGGGGCGGGATACGCAGTATTTT

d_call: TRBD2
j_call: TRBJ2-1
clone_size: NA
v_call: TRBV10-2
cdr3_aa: CASRPGGGNEQFF
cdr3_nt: TGCGCCAGCAGACCGGGAGGGGGCAATGAGCAGTTCTTC

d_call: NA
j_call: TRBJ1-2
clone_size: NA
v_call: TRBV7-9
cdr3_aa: CASSSTAGDRLYGYTF
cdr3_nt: TGTGCCAGCAGCTCAACCGCCGGAGACAGGCTCTATGGCTACACCTTC

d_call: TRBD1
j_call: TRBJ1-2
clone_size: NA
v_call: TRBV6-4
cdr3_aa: CASSSQGADGYTF
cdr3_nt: TGTGCCAGCAGTTCACAGGGGGCCGATGGCTACACCTTC

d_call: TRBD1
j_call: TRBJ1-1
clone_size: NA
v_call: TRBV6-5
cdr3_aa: CASSYGQGHTEAFF
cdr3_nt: TGTGCCAGCAGTTACGGACAGGGGCACACTGAAGCTTTCTTT

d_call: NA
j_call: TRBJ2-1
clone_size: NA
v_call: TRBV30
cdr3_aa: CAWSPNNGMNEQFF
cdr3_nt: TGTGCCTGGTCTCCCAACAACGGGATGAATGAGCAGTTCTTC

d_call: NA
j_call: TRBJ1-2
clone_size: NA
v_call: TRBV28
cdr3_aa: CASSFLGGDGYTF
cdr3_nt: TGTGCCAGCAGTTTTTTGGGGGGGGATGGCTACACCTTC

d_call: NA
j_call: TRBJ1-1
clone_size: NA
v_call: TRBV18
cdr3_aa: CASSTASENTEAFF
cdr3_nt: TGTGCCAGCTCCACGGCGTCCGAGAACACTGAAGCTTTCTTT

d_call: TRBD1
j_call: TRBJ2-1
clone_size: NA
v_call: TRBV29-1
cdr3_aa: CSVGAGTGGREQFF
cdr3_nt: TGCAGCGTTGGAGCGGGGACAGGGGGTAGGGAGCAGTTCTTC

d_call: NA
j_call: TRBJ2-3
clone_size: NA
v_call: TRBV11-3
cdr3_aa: CASSWTAGTDTQYF
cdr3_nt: TGTGCCAGCAGCTGGACTGCTGGCACAGATACGCAGTATTTT

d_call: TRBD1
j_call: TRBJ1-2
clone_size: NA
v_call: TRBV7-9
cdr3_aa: CASSSEIGQGRHGYTF
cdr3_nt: TGTGCCAGCAGCTCTGAAATCGGACAGGGGAGGCATGGCTACACCTTC

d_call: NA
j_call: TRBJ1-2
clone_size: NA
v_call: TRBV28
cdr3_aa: CASTLTPGTNYGYTF
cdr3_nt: TGTGCCAGCACCTTAACCCCCGGAACTAACTATGGCTACACCTTC

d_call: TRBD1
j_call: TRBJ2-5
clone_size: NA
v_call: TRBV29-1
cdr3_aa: CSAPDRVDQETQYF
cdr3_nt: TGCAGCGCCCCGGACAGGGTAGACCAAGAGACCCAGTACTTC